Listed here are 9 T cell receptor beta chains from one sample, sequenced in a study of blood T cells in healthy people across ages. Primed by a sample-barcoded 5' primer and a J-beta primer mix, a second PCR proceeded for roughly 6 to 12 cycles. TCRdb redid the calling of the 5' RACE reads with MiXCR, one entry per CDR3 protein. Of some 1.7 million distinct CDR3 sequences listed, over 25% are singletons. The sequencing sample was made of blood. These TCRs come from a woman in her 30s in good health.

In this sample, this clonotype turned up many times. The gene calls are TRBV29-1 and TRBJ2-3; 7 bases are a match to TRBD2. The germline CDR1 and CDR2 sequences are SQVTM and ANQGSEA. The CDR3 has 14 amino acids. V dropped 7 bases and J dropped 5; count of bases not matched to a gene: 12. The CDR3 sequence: CSAPGGEAGDTQYF. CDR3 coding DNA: TGCAGCGCACCGGGGGGAGAAGCAGGAGATACGCAGTATTTT.

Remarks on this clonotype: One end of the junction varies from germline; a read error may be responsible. The CDR3: CSVDPGGAKNERFF. CDR3 coding DNA: TGCAGCGTCGATCCTGGGGGCGCTAAAAATGAGCGGTTCTTC. The chain recombines TRBV29-1 with TRBJ2-1, with TRBD1 as a possible D gene (6 bases). The CDR3 covers 14 residues. Germline V CDR1 and CDR2: SQVTM, ANQGSEA.

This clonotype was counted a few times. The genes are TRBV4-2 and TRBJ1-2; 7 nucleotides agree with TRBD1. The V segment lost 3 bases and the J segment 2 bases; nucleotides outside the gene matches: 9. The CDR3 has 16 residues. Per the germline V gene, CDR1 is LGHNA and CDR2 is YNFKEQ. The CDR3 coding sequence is TGTGCCAGCAGCCACGGGCCGGGACAGAGAAACTATGGCTACACCTTC. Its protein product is CASSHGPGQRNYGYTF.

CDR3 region: CATSETNEKLFF. CDR3 nucleotides: TGTGCCACCAGCGAGACTAATGAAAAACTGTTTTTT. The chain carries TRBV15 and TRBJ1-4; no clear D gene. Per germline, CDR1 LNHNV and CDR2 YYDKDF (reference sequence). The length of the CDR3 is 12 residues. V lost 5 bases to trimming and J lost 2 bases, with 3 bases between them.

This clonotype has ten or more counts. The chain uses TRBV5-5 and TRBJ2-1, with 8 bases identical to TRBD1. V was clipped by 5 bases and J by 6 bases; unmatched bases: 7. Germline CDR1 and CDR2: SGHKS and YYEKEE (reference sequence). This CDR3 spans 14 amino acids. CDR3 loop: CASRIGQGGNEQFF. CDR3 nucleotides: TGTGCCAGCAGAATAGGACAGGGCGGCAATGAGCAGTTCTTC.

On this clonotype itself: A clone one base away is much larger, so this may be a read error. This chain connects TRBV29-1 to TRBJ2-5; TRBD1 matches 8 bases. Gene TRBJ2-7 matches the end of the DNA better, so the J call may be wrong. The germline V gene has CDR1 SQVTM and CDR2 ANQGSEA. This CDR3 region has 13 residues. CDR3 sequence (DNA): TGCAGCGTGTGGGCAGGGGGCAAAAACGAGCAGTACTTC. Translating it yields CSVWAGGKNEQYF.

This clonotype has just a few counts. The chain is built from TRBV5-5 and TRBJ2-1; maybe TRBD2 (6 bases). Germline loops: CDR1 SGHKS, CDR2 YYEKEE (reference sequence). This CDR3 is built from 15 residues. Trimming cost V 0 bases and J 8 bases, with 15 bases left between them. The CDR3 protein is CASSLELATNDEQFF. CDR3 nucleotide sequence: TGTGCCAGCAGCTTGGAGCTAGCGACGAATGATGAGCAGTTCTTC. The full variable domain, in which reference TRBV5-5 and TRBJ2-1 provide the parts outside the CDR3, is DAGVTQSPTHLIKTRGQQVTLRCSPISGHKSVSWYQQVLGQGPQFIFQYYEKEERGRGNFPDRFSARQFPNYSSELNVNALLLGDSALYLCASSLELATNDEQFFGPGTRLTVL.

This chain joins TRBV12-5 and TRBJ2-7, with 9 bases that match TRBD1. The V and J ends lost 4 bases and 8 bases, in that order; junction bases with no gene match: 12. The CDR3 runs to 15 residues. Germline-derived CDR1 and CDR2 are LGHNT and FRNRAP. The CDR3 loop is CASGSSGTGTGKQYF. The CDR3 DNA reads TGTGCTAGTGGTTCCTCCGGGACAGGGACCGGAAAGCAGTACTTC.

CDR3: CASSPEGAFAHVLTF. The CDR3 region has the DNA TGCGCCAGCAGCCCGGAGGGGGCATTTGCCCACGTCCTGACTTTC. The chain combines TRBV4-1 with TRBJ2-6; a possible D gene is TRBD1 (7 bases). CDR1 MGHRA and CDR2 YSYEKL come from the germline V gene. V shed 4 bases and J shed 11 bases, with 18 bases lying between them. This CDR3 is built from 15 residues.